This T cell receptor (beta chain) was recovered during a study of blood T cell repertoires in COVID-19. Across the whole study: Samples representing acute and convalescent COVID-19 were sourced from the United States, Italy and Spain. Nucleic acid was either cDNA or gDNA, and it came from T cells, B-cell-depleted T cells, or PBMCs.

Original processing notes: Amplification of reference gene primers provided the estimated nucleated cell counts. The repertoire was sequenced with immunoSEQ multiplex PCR; TCRdb's copy has only in-frame clones and lacks some. V and J calls plus clone size are reproduced from that table; the DNA served to infer D and trimming. The data contain about 110,000 clones, less than 85% of them seen just once; the ten biggest clones take up 1.5% to 2%. Germline V CDR1 and CDR2: MNHEY, SVGAGI. J lost 0 bases, V lost 2 bases, and 7 bases had no gene match. The CDR3 runs 16 residues. This receptor was obtained from a woman aged 40 to 50 with acute or convalescent COVID-19. The sequenced sample consisted of peripheral blood. This chain links TRBV6-5 with TRBJ2-7; 7 nucleotides agree with TRBD1. In DNA form, the CDR3 reads TGTGCCAGCAGTTACAAAGGGGGCTTCAGCTCCTACGAGCAGTACTTC. Its translation: CASSYKGGFSSYEQYF.